These T cell receptor beta chains were read from a single sample in a study of blood T cell repertoires in COVID-19. Produced via immunoSEQ multiplex PCR; TCRdb's table is partial and in-frame only. This table has 85,000 to 110,000 clones, 80% to 90% appearing once. The source material was peripheral blood. The source is a woman in her fifties or sixties with acute or convalescent COVID-19. The CDR3 runs from the conserved cysteine through the conserved F or W. For some rows the clone size is stated as once, few or many, or as a class when expanded; others skip it.

size,V,J,CDR3
-,TRBV3-1/TRBV3-2,TRBJ1-2,CASSPGGGRGYGYTF
once,TRBV3-1/TRBV3-2,TRBJ1-2,CASSQDPRSPYGYTF
-,TRBV19,TRBJ2-5,CASSTEETQYF
once,TRBV19,TRBJ1-4,CASSRAGTGGSTEKLFF
-,TRBV7-9,TRBJ2-1,CASSLGSNEQFF
-,TRBV5-4,TRBJ2-1,CASSLDGRRDNEQFF
-,TRBV11-2,TRBJ2-5,CASRHEQALYQETQYF
-,TRBV24-1,TRBJ2-3,CATSDRGTGQDTQYF
-,TRBV6-6,TRBJ1-1,CASTTTGEGNTEAFF
-,TRBV28,TRBJ2-7,CASRISTQGHYEQYF
-,TRBV10-2,TRBJ1-2,CASSNRGQGGYTF
-,TRBV18,TRBJ1-2,CASSKGEINYGYTF
few,TRBV5-1,TRBJ2-5,CASSLGSSRETQYF
-,TRBV30,TRBJ1-2,CAWSGGRDYGYTF
-,TRBV9,TRBJ2-1,CASSQTSARGNEQFF
-,TRBV3-1/TRBV3-2,TRBJ2-2,CASSLGGIEGAVF
once,TRBV28,TRBJ1-3,CASSPGQGVPGNTIYF
once,TRBV21-1,TRBJ2-5,CADYSKDSVREQETQYF
once,TRBV5-8,TRBJ2-2,CASSLLIGGNTGELFF
-,TRBV11-2,TRBJ1-4,CASSLGGRGEKLFF
-,TRBV19,TRBJ2-2,CASMRESGELFF
-,TRBV7-9,TRBJ1-1,CASSLQTVNTEAFF
-,TRBV7-8,TRBJ1-1,CASSLGPDRVGLGKTEAFF
few,TRBV3-1/TRBV3-2,TRBJ1-6,CASTPGVGSPLHF
-,TRBV29-1,TRBJ1-1,CSAVRGTEAFF
-,TRBV7-8,TRBJ1-1,CASSLVQQLNTEAFF
-,TRBV30,TRBJ1-4,CAWSKQANEKLFF
-,TRBV7-9,TRBJ2-2,CASTRGLAGVTGELFF
-,TRBV19,TRBJ2-1,CASSIGQLNEQFF
-,TRBV19,TRBJ2-5,CASSIGTGEETQYF
-,TRBV2,TRBJ1-5,CATRQAVNQPQHF
once,TRBV28,TRBJ1-1,CASSLPGLNTEAFF
-,TRBV5-8,TRBJ1-1,CASSEQGAGGTEAFF
-,TRBV30,TRBJ1-3,CAWSVIGNTIYF